A selection of T cell receptor beta chains follows, all from one sample in a study of T cell responses to AZD1222 COVID-19 vaccine. Profiling relied on immunoSEQ multiplex PCR, and the TCRdb table lists in-frame clones only, not all of them. The sample yields about 150,000 clones, 70% to 90% seen once. This specimen consisted of peripheral blood, obtained on day 0 of MenACWY control vaccination. These receptors all stem from an adult in good health. Both conserved end residues are part of each CDR3.

length,V,J,CDR3
14,TRBV5-1,TRBJ1-4,CASSPGTENEKLFF
14,TRBV3-1/TRBV3-2,TRBJ1-3,CASSHRDSGNTIYF
15,TRBV10-1,TRBJ2-1,CASSDRVGIYNEQFF
11,TRBV2,TRBJ1-2,CASVEDYGYTF
16,TRBV4-3,TRBJ2-1,CASSQRSGTGSVEQFF
16,TRBV9,TRBJ1-1,CASSESRDRGSTEAFF
14,TRBV7-2,TRBJ2-7,CASSLGGGPREQYF
15,TRBV10-1,TRBJ2-1,CASAGTGILYNEQFF
15,TRBV15,TRBJ2-3,CATSRDPSFTDTQYF
16,TRBV18,TRBJ1-6,CASSPVTGPSNSPLHF
15,TRBV7-9,TRBJ1-4,CASSRGGQEEEKLFF
14,TRBV18,TRBJ1-1,CASSPRAADTEAFF
15,TRBV7-3,TRBJ2-7,CASSLAGQGVHEQYF
15,TRBV19,TRBJ1-3,CASSIVRTGEDTIYF
13,TRBV29-1,TRBJ1-5,CSVGRGGNQPQHF
16,TRBV15,TRBJ1-5,CATSEGQNPTYQPQHF
14,TRBV11-2,TRBJ2-5,CASSLHGGRETQYF
16,TRBV11-3,TRBJ1-2,CASSLEGRGSNYGYTF
15,TRBV19,TRBJ1-6,CASNPRGIGNSPLHF
12,TRBV6-5,TRBJ2-5,CASSPEEETQYF
14,TRBV18,TRBJ2-5,CASSPRDRRETQYF
10,TRBV20-1,TRBJ2-3,CSASTDTQYF
14,TRBV5-1,TRBJ1-3,CASSLGATGNTIYF
13,TRBV2,TRBJ2-7,CAGWGRQAYEQYF
13,TRBV4-1,TRBJ1-1,CASSSARGTEAFF
15,TRBV6-6,TRBJ1-4,CASSFTRGTNEKLFF
16,TRBV3-1/TRBV3-2,TRBJ2-2,CASSLPKGRNTGELFF
15,TRBV5-1,TRBJ1-2,CASSLGDSRETGYTF
13,TRBV28,TRBJ1-2,CASSDAAYYGYTF
17,TRBV4-2,TRBJ2-1,CASSRGMGGSSNNEQFF
14,TRBV19,TRBJ1-1,CASRVTGRRTEAFF
13,TRBV10-2,TRBJ1-3,CASSEDAGNTIYF
10,TRBV6-5,TRBJ1-1,CASGHPEAFF
14,TRBV3-1/TRBV3-2,TRBJ1-1,CASSPDRGRGEAFF
16,TRBV5-1,TRBJ1-2,CASSLAPQESMIGYTF
16,TRBV4-2,TRBJ2-2,CASSRSGPVHTGELFF
15,TRBV6-5,TRBJ1-3,CASIDRGVAGNTIYF
15,TRBV7-7,TRBJ2-2,CASSPLFANTGELFF
12,TRBV12-3/TRBV12-4,TRBJ2-5,CASSSTEETQYF
15,TRBV2,TRBJ2-2,CASSDVRGGSGELFF
16,TRBV9,TRBJ2-3,CASSVDAGESTDTQYF
16,TRBV5-4,TRBJ1-2,CASSLMWTGTNYGYTF
17,TRBV28,TRBJ2-2,CASSLPRQGANTGELFF
12,TRBV12-3/TRBV12-4,TRBJ2-7,CASSNTGGEQYF
14,TRBV10-3,TRBJ1-1,CAISEGTVTPEAFF
16,TRBV7-8,TRBJ1-3,CASSPRGPGSGNTIYF
14,TRBV11-2,TRBJ1-2,CASSLVGTGYGYTF
13,TRBV12-3/TRBV12-4,TRBJ1-1,CASSQLFRTEAFF